A single sample is the source of the 5 T cell receptor beta chains below, sequenced in a study of blood T cell repertoires in COVID-19. Sequencing was performed with immunoSEQ multiplex PCR; in TCRdb, only in-frame clones are kept and a portion is missing. This sample has 100,000 to 150,000 clones; around four fifths occur once, and the top ten carry around a quarter. What was sequenced was peripheral blood. The origin of the receptors is a human donor in a cohort sampled during active COVID-19.

The chain combines TRBV5-1 with TRBJ2-5, with TRBD2 as a possible D gene (5 bases). This CDR3 is built from 15 residues. CDR1 SGHRS and CDR2 YFSETQ come from the germline V gene. V was pared by 4 bases and J by 5 bases, with 18 bases between. The CDR3 sequence is CASSSGRHRWETQYF. DNA for the CDR3: TGCGCCAGCAGCAGCGGACGCCACCGGTGGGAGACCCAGTACTTC.

In nucleotides, the CDR3 is TGTGCAAGTCGCTTTAGTGCAGCGCCCAGGGCAGGGGGCTACACCTTC. This gives the protein CASRFSAAPRAGGYTF. V is TRBV12-2 and J is TRBJ1-2; the D call of TRBD1 is as the table states it, not checked on the DNA. TRBV12-2 is described as a pseudogene. The CDR3 consists of 16 residues.

The chain has TRBV6-6 and TRBJ2-2; TRBD2 matches at 9 bases. The trim removed 5 bases at V and 3 bases at J, leaving 7 bases unmatched. CDR3 size: 16 residues. The germline V gene encodes CDR1 MNHNY and CDR2 SVGAGI (reference sequence). The chain's CDR3 is CASSRGRGGDTGELFF. The CDR3, as DNA: TGTGCCAGCAGTCGAGGGCGGGGGGGAGACACCGGGGAGCTGTTTTTT.

The chain uses TRBV19 and TRBJ2-5, with 13 bases lining up with TRBD2. CDR1 is LNHDA, CDR2 SQIVND, per germline (reference sequence). This CDR3 is built from 16 residues. The J segment lost 4 bases and the V segment lost 5 bases, leaving 7 bases of the junction unmatched. CDR3: CASSVRLAGGGETQYF. The DNA of the CDR3 is TGTGCCAGTAGTGTTCGACTAGCGGGAGGAGGAGAGACCCAGTACTTC.

The gene calls are TRBV2 and TRBJ2-1; 7 bases are a match to TRBD2. The CDR3 contains 16 residues. Germline V CDR1 and CDR2: SNHLY, FYNNEI. The J segment lost 1 base and the V segment lost 7 bases, leaving 10 bases of the junction unmatched. CDR3 bases: TGTGCCAGCAAAGAGGGCCTAGCGGAATCCTACAATGAGCAGTTCTTC. It specifies CASKEGLAESYNEQFF.